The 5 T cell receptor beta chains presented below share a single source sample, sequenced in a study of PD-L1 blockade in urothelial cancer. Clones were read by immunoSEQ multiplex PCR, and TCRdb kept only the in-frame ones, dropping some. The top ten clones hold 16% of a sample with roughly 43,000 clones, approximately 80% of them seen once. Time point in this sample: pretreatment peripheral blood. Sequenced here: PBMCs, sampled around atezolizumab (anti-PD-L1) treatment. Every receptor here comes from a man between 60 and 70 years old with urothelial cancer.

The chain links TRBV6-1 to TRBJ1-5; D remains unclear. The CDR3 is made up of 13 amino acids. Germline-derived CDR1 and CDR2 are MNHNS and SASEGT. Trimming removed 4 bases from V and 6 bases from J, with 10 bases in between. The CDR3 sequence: CASSGEDIQPQHF. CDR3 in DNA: TGTGCCAGCAGTGGAGAAGACATTCAGCCCCAGCATTTT.

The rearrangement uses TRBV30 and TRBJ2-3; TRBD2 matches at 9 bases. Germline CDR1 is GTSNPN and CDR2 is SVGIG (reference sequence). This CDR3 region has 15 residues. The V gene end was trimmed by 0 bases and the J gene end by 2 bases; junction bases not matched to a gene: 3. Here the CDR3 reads CAWSVAGGPTDTQYF. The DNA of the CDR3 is TGTGCCTGGAGTGTAGCGGGGGGCCCCACAGATACGCAGTATTTT.

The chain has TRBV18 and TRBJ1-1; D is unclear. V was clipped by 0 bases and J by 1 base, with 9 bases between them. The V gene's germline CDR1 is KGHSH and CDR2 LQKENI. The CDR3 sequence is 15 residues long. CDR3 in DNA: TGTGCCAGCTCACCACCGGAGAAGCAGAACACTGAAGCTTTCTTT. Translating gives CASSPPEKQNTEAFF.

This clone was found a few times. The CDR3 coding sequence is TGTGCCAGCAGACCCGACGGGAAGCCCAATCAGCCCCAGCATTTT. Amino acids: CASRPDGKPNQPQHF. The chain is built from TRBV6-5 and TRBJ1-5; D not resolved. In germline, CDR1 is MNHEY, CDR2 SVGAGI. The CDR3 is 15 amino acids. V was shortened by 6 bases and J by 3 bases, with 15 bases between the two germline ends.

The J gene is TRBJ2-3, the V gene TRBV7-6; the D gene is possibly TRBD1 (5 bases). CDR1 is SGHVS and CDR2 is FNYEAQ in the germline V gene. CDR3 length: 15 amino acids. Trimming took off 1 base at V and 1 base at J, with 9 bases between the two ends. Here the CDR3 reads CASSLGTLGTDTQYF. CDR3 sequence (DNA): TGTGCCAGCAGCTTAGGGACACTCGGCACAGATACGCAGTATTTT.